This T cell receptor (beta chain) came from a study of siplizumab effects on memory and regulatory T cells. This clone was detected once. Its antigen is still unknown. The assay was immunoSEQ multiplex PCR, and TCRdb's table has in-frame clones only and misses some. The sample consists of about 120,000 clones, roughly 95% of them appearing once. Study results and limitations: Naive T cells were seen as more diverse than memory cells and as major alloresponse contributors.

V gave up 6 bases and J gave up 7 bases; unmatched junction bases: 11. The CDR3 is made up of 15 amino acids. Germline V lookup: CDR1 ENHRY, CDR2 SYGVKD. The source is a human donor in good health. The chain carries TRBV10-3 and TRBJ2-1; TRBD2 matches at 8 bases. The specimen sequenced was non-Treg CD4+ T cells sorted from blood. The CDR3 region is CAISGGAGALNEQFF. DNA of the CDR3: TGTGCCATCAGCGGCGGAGCGGGGGCTTTAAATGAGCAGTTCTTC.